This record looks at one TCR beta chain sequence and its context. The table came from immunoSEQ multiplex PCR; TCRdb's copy has only in-frame clones and leaves some out. The sample records tens of thousands of clones, around 84% being singletons. The sample originates from a study of PD-L1 blockade in urothelial cancer. Trimming removed 0 bases at V and 0 bases at J, with 16 bases between. The CDR3 is 17 residues long. Germline-derived CDR1 and CDR2 are SGDLS and YYNGEE. This sequence was found in a man in his 60s with urothelial cancer. The starting material was PBMCs, obtained around atezolizumab (anti-PD-L1) treatment. This chain uses TRBV9 with TRBJ2-7; D not resolved. CDR3 in DNA: TGTGCCAGCAGCGTAGGCGGCGTATGGGTGAGCTCCTACGAGCAGTACTTC. This encodes CASSVGGVWVSSYEQYF.